This TCR beta chain was sequenced during a study of neurological immune-mediated disorders. TCRdb re-derived calls from the 5' RACE reads in MiXCR, one entry per CDR3 protein. The table lists roughly 46,000 distinct CDR3 sequences, under 2% of them singletons. Ten or more counts support this clonotype. Between the trimmed V and J ends, which lost 0 bases and 4 bases, there was a span of 15 bases. CDR3 length: 16 amino acids. Germline V gene lookup returns CDR1 SGHRS and CDR2 YFSETQ. The chain employs TRBV5-1 and TRBJ2-3; the D is unclear. This TCR was sampled from a woman in her forties with multiple sclerosis. Sequenced material: PBMCs. CDR3: CASSLGWLHVPDTQYF. For the CDR3, the DNA is TGCGCCAGCAGCTTGGGTTGGCTCCACGTCCCAGATACGCAGTATTTT.